Sequencing of this T cell receptor beta chain was carried out in a study of T cell repertoires in cytomegalovirus infection. The CDR3 length is 13 residues. V was pared by 3 bases and J by 10 bases, with 1 base of the junction left unmatched. Germline V gene sequence: CDR1 DFQATT, CDR2 SNEGSKA (reference sequence). TCRdb re-called the reads with MiXCR, one entry per CDR3 protein. In the table there are hundreds of thousands of distinct CDR3 sequences, 25% to 30% of which are singletons. Comments on this clonotype: The antigen is undetermined.

The sample consisted of cultured PBMCs, taken from culture after CMV antigen stimulation. The V and J genes are TRBV20-1 and TRBJ1-6, with 12 bases aligning to TRBD1. This receptor was taken from a human donor in good health (CMV status not recorded). Some clones in this sample may be carry-over from other donors' samples. The chain's CDR3 is CSASGTGGSPLHF. CDR3 nucleotides: TGCAGTGCTAGCGGGACAGGGGGCTCACCCCTCCACTTT.